These 12 T cell receptor beta chains were all obtained from the same sample, sequenced in a study of blood T cell repertoires in COVID-19. The repertoire was sequenced with immunoSEQ multiplex PCR; TCRdb's copy has only in-frame clones and lacks some. The repertoire consists of some 150,000 clones, with approximately 78% occurring once and the leading ten covering roughly 1.5%. The sample was peripheral blood. These receptor sequences come from a man aged 80 or over with acute or convalescent COVID-19.

This clone came up a few times. The chain is built from TRBV11-2 and TRBJ1-6, with D perhaps matching TRBD1 (5 bases). The germline gives CDR1 SGHAT, CDR2 FQNNGV. This CDR3 contains 14 residues. V lost 6 bases and J lost 9, with 15 bases in between. DNA of the CDR3: TGTGCCAGCAGGATAGGAGGGGAGTCTTCACCCCTCCACTTT. Translated: CASRIGGESSPLHF.

The gene calls are TRBV28 and TRBJ1-1, with D maybe TRBD1 (5 bases). Germline CDR1 is MDHEN and CDR2 is SYDVKM. V was clipped by 3 bases and J by 7 bases, with 9 bases between them. This CDR3 spans 12 amino acids. The CDR3 DNA follows: TGTGCCAGCAGTTTTTCCGGACATGAAGCTTTCTTT. Translation: CASSFSGHEAFF. Full variable domain (rest looked up from reference TRBV28 and TRBJ1-1): DVKVTQSSRYLVKRTGEKVFLECVQDMDHENMFWYRQDPGLGLRLIYFSYDVKMKEKGDIPEGYSVSREKKERFSLILESASTNQTSMYLCASSFSGHEAFFGQGTRLTVV.

This chain links TRBV19 with TRBJ1-2; 10 bases align to TRBD1. Trimming removed 3 bases from V and 8 bases from J; junction bases left unmatched: 6. There are 14 residues in the CDR3. The germline gives CDR1 LNHDA, CDR2 SQIVND (reference sequence). Written as DNA, the CDR3 is TGTGCCAGTAGTATCCCAGGGACAGGGGTCGGCTACACCTTC. Translation: CASSIPGTGVGYTF.

V is TRBV6-5 and J is TRBJ2-3; D is possibly TRBD1 (6 bases). Trimming took 7 bases from V and 5 from J, leaving 19 bases between them. CDR1 MNHEY and CDR2 SVGAGI come from the germline V gene. This CDR3 spans 15 amino acids. CDR3 sequence: CASTLRQGRGDTQYF. For the CDR3, the DNA is TGTGCCAGCACCTTACGGCAGGGGCGAGGAGATACGCAGTATTTT.

This chain uses TRBV5-5 with TRBJ1-5, with 7 bases that match TRBD1. Germline loops: CDR1 SGHKS, CDR2 YYEKEE (reference sequence). V trimming: 2 bases; J trimming: 5 bases; junction bases outside the gene matches: 7. The CDR3 has 15 residues. The CDR3 sequence is CASSLQGIEDQPQHF. CDR3 nucleotide sequence: TGTGCCAGCAGCTTACAGGGGATTGAAGATCAGCCCCAGCATTTT.

The chain combines TRBV5-4 with TRBJ1-4, with a possible D match to TRBD1 (6 bases). V was shortened by 1 base and J by 5 bases, with 15 bases between the two germline ends. The CDR3 has 16 residues. Germline V gives CDR1 SGHNT, CDR2 YYREEE (reference sequence). The DNA for the CDR3 is TGTGCCAGCAGCTTGACGGGGGGCAGCCTAAATGAAAAACTGTTTTTT. The encoded protein is CASSLTGGSLNEKLFF.

The chain links TRBV6-1 to TRBJ2-7, with 9 bases identical to TRBD1. The CDR3 runs to 16 residues. CDR1 is MNHNS and CDR2 is SASEGT in the germline V gene. V trimming: 3 bases; J trimming: 2 bases; junction bases outside the gene matches: 8. The CDR3 spells CASSDYTGGEAYEQYF. The CDR3 coding sequence is TGTGCCAGCAGTGACTATACAGGGGGCGAAGCCTACGAGCAGTACTTC.

This clone showed up just a few times. The J gene is TRBJ1-1, the V gene TRBV19; no firm D call. In germline, CDR1 is LNHDA, CDR2 SQIVND (reference sequence). Trimming removed 9 bases from V and 1 base from J, with 9 bases in between. The CDR3 length is 12 residues. CDR3 sequence reads: CASGGQNTEAFF. The CDR3 DNA is TGTGCCAGCGGCGGGCAGAACACTGAAGCTTTCTTT.

The chain combines TRBV25-1 with TRBJ2-2; D not certain. Germline V gene lookup returns CDR1 MGHDK and CDR2 SYGVNS. The CDR3 totals 13 residues. Trimming left V 2 bases short and J 1 base short, with 2 bases between. The CDR3 region is CASSEQNTGELFF. In DNA form, the CDR3 reads TGTGCCAGCAGTGAACAGAACACCGGGGAGCTGTTTTTT. The entire variable domain, with the rest obtained from reference TRBV25-1 and TRBJ2-2, is as follows: EADIYQTPRYLVIGTGKKITLECSQTMGHDKMYWYQQDPGMELHLIHYSYGVNSTEKGDLSSESTVSRIRTEHFPLTLESARPSHTSQYLCASSEQNTGELFFGEGSRLTVL.

The V gene is TRBV2, the J gene TRBJ2-7; the match to TRBD2 covers 11 bases. The length of the CDR3 is 14 residues. CDR1 is SNHLY and CDR2 is FYNNEI in the germline V gene. After removal of 2 bases from V and 4 bases from J, the junction contained 1 base not matched to a gene. In DNA form, the CDR3 reads TGTGCCAGCAGTGAATTAGCGGGGGGGTACGAGCAGTACTTC. Translated, it gives CASSELAGGYEQYF.

This clone has more than one count but fewer than ten. J is TRBJ1-5 and V is TRBV4-1; no clear D. Trimming removed 0 bases at V and 4 bases at J, with 10 bases between. The V gene's germline CDR1 is MGHRA and CDR2 YSYEKL. The CDR3 is 15 amino acids. The CDR3 reads CASSQDSGGNQPQHF. The DNA of the CDR3 is TGCGCCAGCAGCCAAGATTCGGGAGGGAATCAGCCCCAGCATTTT.

The CDR3 loop reads CASSFQDNQPQHF. The CDR3 DNA sequence: TGTGCCAGCAGTTTTCAGGACAATCAGCCCCAGCATTTT. The rearrangement uses TRBV28 and TRBJ1-5; D gene uncertain. The V end was cut by 3 bases, the J end by 3 bases, with 6 bases between. Germline lookup yields CDR1 MDHEN and CDR2 SYDVKM. This CDR3 comprises 13 residues.